This T cell receptor beta chain was obtained from a study of CD8+CD57+ T cells in acquired aplastic anemia. Looking at the study overall: DNA recovered from sorted CD4+ and CD8+ cells had a mean of approximately 3.5 ug. Whole-study findings and limits: Levels of CD8+ Simpson's diversity were not significantly distinct in patients versus controls.

Patients chosen for sequencing had CD8+CD57+ cells that had expanded, as shown by flow cytometry. Each patient had severe acquired aplastic anemia. Among the patients, none had received any therapy at the time of blood sampling. In regard to this clonotype: Antigen: not known.

This CDR3 region has 12 residues. With 4 bases removed from V and 2 bases from J, the gap between germline ends came to 6 bases. Germline V gene data show CDR1 as SEHNR and CDR2 as FQNEAQ (reference sequence). Genomic DNA served as template for TCR beta VDJ and CDR3 profiling. TCRdb called the reads again in MiXCR, with one record for every CDR3 protein. The sample holds some 170,000 distinct CDR3 sequences, less than 65% seen once. The origin of this receptor is a human donor with aplastic anemia. The chain uses TRBV7-9 and TRBJ2-7, with no clear D. Sequencing used sorted CD4+, CD8+, or CD8+CD57+ T cells (not recorded which) from PBMCs. CDR3 protein: CASSSGAYEQYF. The CDR3 region has the DNA TGTGCCAGCAGCTCCGGAGCCTACGAGCAGTACTTC.